One TCR beta chain is described in this entry. This clone's antigen is unknown. No per-base quality is available; no much larger clone lies one base away. Genomic DNA was extracted from sorted cells with the Quick-DNA Microprep Kit. Amplification of TCRbeta DNA was done with the immunoSEQ hsTCRbeta kit, following the protocol from the manufacturer. An Illumina MiSeq instrument was used to sequence the TCRbeta libraries. The published analysis was carried out like this. Following removal of out-of-frame sequences, some 2,200,000 distinct TCRbeta sequences were retained, with an average of roughly 67,000 per individual. Two values were used to score each individual: the count of about 150 previously reported CMV-associated TCRbeta sequences and the total count of productive distinct TCRbeta sequences. A beta-binomial model was reimplemented in Python, and scikit-learn random forests with default parameters were trained on data from the US cohort. Classifier performance on the Belgian cohort was summarized as median AUC with percentile confidence intervals over 10,000 bootstrap iterations. TCRdb retrieved this table from immuneACCESS and kept in-frame rearrangements only. Not all clones are present; in checked studies, unresolved V genes account for under half, and no reason is known for the remainder. The D gene and trimming were derived from the DNA, and the V and J assignments and clone size from that table. This sample gives about 58,000 clones in total; more than 65% of them show up just once. Roughly 0.5% of the sample is in the top ten clones.

This entry is derived from a study of memory CD4+ T cells and cytomegalovirus serostatus (dated by TCRdb to between 2018 and 2021). At the level of the whole study: A total of some 35 healthy Belgian adults, of whom 9 were CMV seropositive and about 24 were CMV seronegative, were included in the cohort. The study sequenced CD4+ memory TCRbeta repertoires of a Belgian cohort with known cytomegalovirus serostatus to replicate a published TCR-based CMV serostatus classifier.

Single viable CD3+CD4+CD8-CD45RO+ cells were sorted as memory CD4+ T cells on a FACSAria II. To determine CMV serostatus, a Roche Elecsys assay was used that detects serum IgG against CMV pp150, pp28, p38 and p52. After the samples were thawed, total CD4+ T cells were enriched through positive selection using CD4 magnetic microbeads. The samples came from a different study that was designed specifically to examine the CD4+ T cell memory repertoire. Peripheral blood mononuclear cells were isolated and cryopreserved following standard operating procedures; serum was stored at -80 °C. The staining used CD3-PerCP (BW264/56), CD4-APC (RPA-T4), CD45RO-PE (UCHT1) and CD8-Pacific Orange (3B5) antibodies, and Sytox blue was used to exclude non-viable cells. What the research found in general, with its limitations: For predicting CMV serostatus, the median bootstrapped AUC was about 0.94 using the original framework and roughly 0.91 using a US-trained random forest. The results were interpreted as suggesting that the CMV-associated TCR signature is mostly present in the CD4+ memory repertoire. Among the roughly 160 previously reported CMV-associated TCRbeta sequences, some 70 showed up in the CD4+ memory repertoires, with each one found in between one and five individuals. Only CD4+CD45RO+ memory cells were sequenced, in contrast to the original study, which included naive and memory CD4+ and CD8+ populations. On the Belgian cohort, the classifier built on the original framework reached a median bootstrapped AUC of roughly 0.96, with a 95% CI of 0.76-1.00.

Spanning cysteine to phenylalanine, the CDR3 consists of 12 amino acids. Kept here is only the CDR3 DNA, which spans 36 bases and is read in frame from base 1. Deletion took 7 bases off V and 3 bases off J, with a span of 6 bases between the germline ends. The germline V gene specifies SNHLY as CDR1 and FYNNEI as CDR2. The sequence links TRBV2 to TRBJ1-4; the D gene is unclear. The specimen was memory CD4+ T cells from blood. The source of this sequence is an adult in good health and CMV-seronegative. Some clones in this sample may be carry-over from other donors' samples. The CDR3 reads CASKGPNEKLFF. The DNA reads as follows: TGTGCCAGCAAAGGTCCTAATGAAAAACTGTTTTTT.